These 11 T cell receptor beta chains were sequenced from one sample in a study of blood T cell repertoires in COVID-19. TCRdb keeps only in-frame clones here, not all; method: immunoSEQ multiplex PCR. Of roughly 150,000 clones listed, around 85% are singletons. The sample was PBMCs or T cells enriched from blood (not recorded which). The receptors originated from a woman between 40 and 50 years old with acute COVID-19.

V gene TRBV5-4 combines with J gene TRBJ2-5; TRBD2 matches 9 bases. Germline V lookup: CDR1 SGHNT, CDR2 YYREEE (reference sequence). V was clipped by 3 bases and J by 5 bases; unmatched bases: 11. The length of the CDR3 is 16 residues. CDR3 in amino acids: CASSSDAGGVGETQYF. The CDR3, as DNA: TGTGCCAGCAGCTCGGATGCGGGAGGGGTGGGGGAGACCCAGTACTTC.

This clone was seen once. This rearrangement joins TRBV27 to TRBJ2-2; no definite D call. Trimming took off 5 bases at V and 6 bases at J, with 10 bases between the two ends. The CDR3 is made up of 13 amino acids. Germline CDR1 reads MNHEY; CDR2 reads SMNVEV (reference sequence). The CDR3 coding sequence is TGTGCCAGCAGTCTAGAGCGCTCCGGGGAGCTGTTTTTT. Amino acids: CASSLERSGELFF.

This chain links TRBV3-1 (or the pseudogene TRBV3-2) with TRBJ2-3; D is perhaps TRBD2 (6 bases). Germline V lookup: CDR1 LGHDT, CDR2 YNNKEL (reference sequence). CDR3 size: 15 residues. V was clipped by 1 base and J by 3 bases, with 11 bases between them. CDR3 protein: CASSQAGDRTDTQYF. The CDR3 region has the DNA TGTGCCAGCAGCCAAGCGGGAGATAGGACAGATACGCAGTATTTT.

V is TRBV28 and J is TRBJ2-7; TRBD2 matches at 9 bases. The CDR3 totals 14 residues. Germline CDR1 is MDHEN and CDR2 is SYDVKM. J gave up 4 bases and V 8 bases, and 9 bases lay outside the gene matches. This CDR3 reads CASRISGSAYEQYF. The CDR3 nucleotides read TGTGCCAGCCGAATTAGCGGGAGTGCGTACGAGCAGTACTTC.

The CDR3 here is CATLGLETQYF. The CDR3 DNA reads TGTGCCACCCTAGGTCTGGAGACCCAGTACTTC. The chain employs TRBV10-3 and TRBJ2-5; D unclear. The V end was cut by 10 bases, the J end by 5 bases, with 11 bases between. CDR1 is ENHRY, CDR2 SYGVKD, per germline. CDR3 size: 11 residues.

This CDR3 is CASSRLAVSYNEQFF. The CDR3 nucleotides are TGTGCCAGCAGTCGACTAGCGGTTTCCTACAATGAGCAGTTCTTC. V usage is TRBV6-5 and J usage is TRBJ2-1; 9 nucleotides match TRBD2. The CDR3 is made up of 15 amino acids. CDR1 MNHEY and CDR2 SVGAGI come from the germline V gene. Unmatched junction bases numbered 3, after V lost 5 bases and J lost 1 base.

This chain joins TRBV5-1 and TRBJ1-1; the match to TRBD1 covers 9 bases. Germline V gene lookup returns CDR1 SGHRS and CDR2 YFSETQ. J gave up 4 bases and V 4 bases, and 8 bases lay outside the gene matches. This CDR3 spans 15 amino acids. The CDR3 sequence: CASSPVGTGITEAFF. Here the CDR3 DNA reads TGCGCCAGCAGCCCAGTCGGGACAGGGATCACTGAAGCTTTCTTT.

This clone was observed a single time. The rearrangement uses TRBV5-6 and TRBJ2-2, with D possibly TRBD1 on 5 matching bases. V was clipped by 0 bases and J by 2 bases, with 14 bases between them. The CDR3 has 17 residues. Germline CDR1 and CDR2: SGHDT and YYEEEE. For the CDR3, the DNA is TGTGCCAGCAGCTTGGGAGGCACAGGTTTTAACACCGGGGAGCTGTTTTTT. Amino acid sequence: CASSLGGTGFNTGELFF.

V is TRBV29-1 and J is TRBJ1-1, with a possible D match to TRBD1 (5 bases). The CDR3 is 14 amino acids. The V gene's germline CDR1 is SQVTM and CDR2 ANQGSEA. In DNA form, the CDR3 reads TGCAGTGCGAAACCGGGACTCATGAACACTGAAGCTTTCTTT. Its protein is CSAKPGLMNTEAFF.

The chain links TRBV3-1 (or the pseudogene TRBV3-2) to TRBJ2-3, with 8 bases fitting TRBD1. This CDR3 contains 16 residues. Trimming took 3 bases from V and 0 from J; bases not matched to a gene: 5. Germline V gene lookup returns CDR1 LGHDT and CDR2 YNNKEL (reference sequence). This chain's CDR3 is CASSHRTGPSTDTQYF. CDR3 DNA sequence: TGTGCCAGCAGCCATCGGACAGGGCCTAGCACAGATACGCAGTATTTT.

This clone was detected once. The chain recombines TRBV2 with TRBJ2-7, with 9 bases identical to TRBD2. From germline, CDR1 is SNHLY and CDR2 FYNNEI. The trim removed 2 bases at V and 2 bases at J, leaving 7 bases unmatched. The CDR3 length is 16 residues. CDR3 DNA sequence: TGTGCCAGCAGTGAACTTGGTAGCGGGAGTACCTACGAGCAGTACGTC. Translating gives CASSELGSGSTYEQYV.